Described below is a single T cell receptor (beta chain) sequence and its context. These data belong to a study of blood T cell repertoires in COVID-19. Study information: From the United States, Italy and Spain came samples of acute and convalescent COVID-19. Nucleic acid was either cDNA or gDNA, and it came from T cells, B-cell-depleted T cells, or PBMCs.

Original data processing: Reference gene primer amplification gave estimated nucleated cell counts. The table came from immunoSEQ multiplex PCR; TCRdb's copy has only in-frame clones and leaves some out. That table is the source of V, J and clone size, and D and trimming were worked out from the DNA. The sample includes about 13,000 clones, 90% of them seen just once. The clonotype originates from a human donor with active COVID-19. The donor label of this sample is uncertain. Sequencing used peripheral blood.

The CDR3: CARGGTRGEHAEAFF. The CDR3 nucleotides read TGTGCCAGGGGGGGGACAAGGGGAGAGCACGCTGAAGCTTTCTTT. This chain connects TRBV21-1 to TRBJ1-1. TRBV21-1 has pseudogene status. The CDR3 has 15 residues.